This record covers a single T cell receptor (beta chain). The CDR3 extends over 16 amino acids. Germline assignment: CDR1 SGDLS and CDR2 YYNGEE. V was pared by 0 bases and J by 0 bases, with 11 bases between. The data are from a study of blood T cell repertoires in COVID-19. Across the whole study: Researchers got acute and convalescent COVID-19 samples from the United States, Italy and Spain.

Per the authors' pipeline: Estimates of nucleated cell counts were drawn from the amplification of reference gene primers. Produced via immunoSEQ multiplex PCR; TCRdb's table is partial and in-frame only. Clonal size and the V and J genes are those of that table, whereas D and trimming came from the DNA. Seen here are under 500,000 clones, nearly 90% observed once, and the top ten hold approximately 2%. This clonotype was sampled from a woman aged 18-29 years with acute COVID-19. The J gene is TRBJ2-3, the V gene TRBV9; D gene ambiguous. Sequencing was performed on PBMCs or T cells enriched from blood (not recorded which). CDR3 amino acids: CASSVAPDSSTDTQYF. CDR3 sequence (DNA): TGTGCCAGCAGCGTAGCACCTGACTCTAGCACAGATACGCAGTATTTT.